The 32 T cell receptor beta chains reported below all come from one sample, sequenced in a study of T cell responses to AZD1222 COVID-19 vaccine. Sequenced by immunoSEQ multiplex PCR; TCRdb stores in-frame clones only, minus some. This table holds 80,000 or so clones, 90% found once. Sequencing used peripheral blood, obtained 28 days after the second AZD1222 dose. The receptors shown here come from an adult who received the AZD1222 COVID-19 vaccine.

This chain uses TRBV7-9 with TRBJ1-3; D is undetermined. V lost 5 bases and J lost 0, with 11 bases in between. In germline, CDR1 is SEHNR, CDR2 FQNEAQ (reference sequence). The CDR3 is 15 residues long. DNA of the CDR3: TGTGCCAGCAGCCAGAGAGGAAGCTCTGGAAACACCATATATTTT. Amino acids: CASSQRGSSGNTIYF.

This chain links TRBV3-1 (or the pseudogene TRBV3-2) with TRBJ1-5, with D unresolved. Germline-derived CDR1 and CDR2 are LGHDT and YNNKEL (reference sequence). This CDR3 region has 15 residues. V was shortened by 3 bases and J by 1 base, with 10 bases between the two germline ends. The CDR3 coding sequence is TGTGCCAGCAGCCAGATCCCTGGGAGCAATCAGCCCCAGCATTTT. Protein product: CASSQIPGSNQPQHF.

The chain recombines TRBV5-4 with TRBJ2-3, with 8 bases identical to TRBD2. Per the germline V gene, CDR1 is SGHNT and CDR2 is YYREEE (reference sequence). V lost 6 bases and J lost 4; bases outside the gene matches: 7. The CDR3 length is 14 residues. In nucleotides, the CDR3 is TGTGCCAGCAAAACACGGGGGGGCCCAGATACGCAGTATTTT. Protein sequence: CASKTRGGPDTQYF.

The chain employs TRBV24-1 and TRBJ2-2; D possibly corresponds to TRBD1 (6 bases). The CDR3 has 14 residues. Germline loops: CDR1 KGHDR, CDR2 SFDVKD. Trimming stripped 2 bases from V and 7 bases from J, with 10 bases between. The CDR3 reads CATSDYTGNGELFF. In DNA form, the CDR3 reads TGTGCCACCAGTGATTATACAGGGAACGGGGAGCTGTTTTTT.

The genes are TRBV7-2 and TRBJ2-3; no definite D call. There are 14 residues in the CDR3. Trimming left V 3 bases short and J 4 bases short, with 11 bases between. In germline, CDR1 is SGHTA, CDR2 FQGNSA. The CDR3 bases are TGTGCCAGCAGCTTGGGCTCCCCGGCAGATACGCAGTATTTT. Encoded protein: CASSLGSPADTQYF.

CDR3 sequence: CASSHNRGSSYNEQFF. The CDR3 DNA reads as TGTGCCAGTAGTCATAACAGGGGGAGCTCCTACAATGAGCAGTTCTTC. This rearrangement joins TRBV19 to TRBJ2-1, with TRBD1 matching 8 bases. Trimming removed 5 bases from V and 0 bases from J; junction bases left unmatched: 6. Looked up from germline, CDR1 is LNHDA and CDR2 is SQIVND (reference sequence). The CDR3 loop spans 16 amino acids.

The chain joins TRBV19 to TRBJ2-3; weak D call: TRBD2 (5 bases). CDR1 is LNHDA and CDR2 is SQIVND in the germline V gene (reference sequence). The CDR3 extends over 14 amino acids. Deletions cut 3 bases from V and 4 bases from J, with 11 bases between. The CDR3 reads CASSIRESPDTQYF. In nucleotides, the CDR3 is TGTGCCAGTAGTATCCGGGAATCCCCAGATACGCAGTATTTT.

This chain links TRBV11-3 with TRBJ2-7; D not certain. This CDR3 has 12 amino acids. V was cut by 3 bases and J by 3 bases, with 6 bases left in between. The germline V gene has CDR1 SGHNT and CDR2 YENEEA. CDR3 in DNA: TGTGCCAGCAGCTTGACCAGCTACGAGCAGTACTTC. It codes for CASSLTSYEQYF.

The rearrangement uses TRBV9 and TRBJ2-3; no clear D. The ends were cut back, 3 bases at V and 2 bases at J, with 10 bases in the middle. CDR3 length: 14 residues. In germline, CDR1 is SGDLS, CDR2 YYNGEE. The CDR3 nucleotides are TGTGCCAGCAGCGAGAAACTGAACACAGATACGCAGTATTTT. As protein: CASSEKLNTDTQYF.

The chain employs TRBV3-1 (or the pseudogene TRBV3-2) and TRBJ1-6; D not resolved. Germline CDR1 and CDR2: LGHDT and YNNKEL (reference sequence). This CDR3 region has 14 residues. The V end was cut by 0 bases, the J end by 7 bases, with 7 bases between. CDR3: CASSQDPRNSPLHF. The CDR3 DNA is TGTGCCAGCAGCCAAGATCCCCGGAATTCACCCCTCCACTTT.

The gene calls are TRBV18 and TRBJ1-3; 9 bases match TRBD1. This CDR3 region has 15 residues. V lost 4 bases to trimming and J lost 1 base; unmatched junction nucleotides: 2. The germline V gene encodes CDR1 KGHSH and CDR2 LQKENI. In nucleotides, the CDR3 is TGTGCCAGCTCACTGGGACAGGGTTCTGGAAACACCATATATTTT. It is translated as CASSLGQGSGNTIYF.

This chain joins TRBV24-1 and TRBJ2-2; D remains unclear. The V gene's germline CDR1 is KGHDR and CDR2 SFDVKD. There are 13 residues in the CDR3. V was trimmed by 5 bases and J by 3 bases, leaving 6 bases between them. The CDR3 DNA is TGTGCCACCAGTGCCCAGTACACCGGGGAGCTGTTTTTT. Its protein product is CATSAQYTGELFF.

This clone has a single count. The genes are TRBV19 and TRBJ1-1; D remains unclear. Trimming left V 3 bases short and J 4 bases short, with 12 bases between. The CDR3 is made up of 14 amino acids. Germline values: CDR1 LNHDA, CDR2 SQIVND (reference sequence). CDR3 loop: CASSMDSTSTEAFF. For the CDR3, the DNA is TGTGCCAGTAGTATGGATTCAACAAGCACTGAAGCTTTCTTT.

The chain couples TRBV5-4 to TRBJ2-3, with 8 bases that match TRBD1. The CDR3 contains 15 residues. Germline V lookup: CDR1 SGHNT, CDR2 YYREEE (reference sequence). Trimming removed 0 bases from V and 1 base from J; junction bases left unmatched: 1. CDR3 DNA sequence: TGTGCCAGCAGCTTGGTGGACAGGGGCACAGATACGCAGTATTTT. It translates to CASSLVDRGTDTQYF.

The chain combines TRBV12-3 or TRBV12-4 with TRBJ1-1; no reliable D call. The germline V and J ends were trimmed by 5 bases and 5 bases, with 12 bases remaining between them. The CDR3 is 13 residues long. The CDR3 sequence: CASSRKGGTEAFF. The CDR3 DNA follows: TGTGCCAGCAGTCGTAAGGGAGGGACTGAAGCTTTCTTT.

The V and J genes are TRBV5-1 and TRBJ2-7, with 11 bases fitting TRBD1. J gave up 2 bases and V 4 bases, and 5 bases lay outside the gene matches. CDR1 and CDR2 from the germline V gene are SGHRS and YFSETQ. The CDR3 consists of 15 residues. CDR3 DNA: TGCGCCAGCAGCCCTACGGGACAGGGGGCCTACGAGCAGTACTTC. Translation gives CASSPTGQGAYEQYF.

The rearrangement joins TRBV5-1 to TRBJ1-6, with 7 bases aligning to TRBD1. The V and J ends lost 4 bases and 9 bases, in that order; junction bases with no gene match: 10. Germline assignment: CDR1 SGHRS and CDR2 YFSETQ. The CDR3 covers 15 residues. This chain's CDR3 is CASSPGTGVSSPLHF. CDR3 coding DNA: TGCGCCAGCAGCCCCGGAACAGGGGTGAGTTCACCCCTCCACTTT.

The chain carries TRBV29-1 and TRBJ1-1, with D tentatively TRBD1 (6 bases). The CDR3 runs 14 residues. Germline V gives CDR1 SQVTM, CDR2 ANQGSEA. Trimming cost V 1 base and J 2 bases, with 11 bases left between them. The CDR3, as DNA: TGCAGCGTTGAAGGGGGGCGGTCTAACACTGAAGCTTTCTTT. Protein: CSVEGGRSNTEAFF.

This chain links TRBV7-9 with TRBJ2-1, with 9 bases matching TRBD2. Germline V gene data show CDR1 as SEHNR and CDR2 as FQNEAQ (reference sequence). CDR3 length: 13 amino acids. Unmatched junction bases numbered 1, after V lost 8 bases and J lost 2 bases. CDR3 nucleotides: TGTGCCAGCTTAGCGGGAGCCTACAATGAGCAGTTCTTC. Translating gives CASLAGAYNEQFF.

This chain connects TRBV3-1 (or the pseudogene TRBV3-2) to TRBJ2-6, with no clear D. The CDR3 runs to 14 residues. The V and J ends lost 4 bases and 0 bases respectively, with 4 bases between them. Germline V CDR1 and CDR2: LGHDT, YNNKEL (reference sequence). The CDR3: CASSRSSGANVLTF. CDR3 coding DNA: TGTGCCAGCAGCCGGAGCTCTGGGGCCAACGTCCTGACTTTC.

The rearrangement uses TRBV7-3 and TRBJ2-1; D ambiguous. The V end lost 3 bases, the J end lost 5 bases, and 8 bases lay between the germline ends. Germline lookup yields CDR1 SGHTA and CDR2 FQGTGA. This CDR3 has 13 residues. This chain's CDR3 is CASSFQRDNEQFF. The CDR3 coding sequence is TGTGCCAGCAGCTTTCAACGGGACAATGAGCAGTTCTTC.

This clone was seen a few times. The chain has TRBV9 and TRBJ1-1; 12 positions match TRBD1. After removal of 2 bases from V and 4 bases from J, the junction contained 15 bases not matched to a gene. Germline CDR1 and CDR2: SGDLS and YYNGEE. The CDR3 extends over 19 amino acids. CDR3 region: CASSVYPGQGAGGGTEAFF. CDR3 nucleotide sequence: TGTGCCAGCAGCGTCTACCCGGGACAGGGGGCCGGAGGTGGCACTGAAGCTTTCTTT.

The gene calls are TRBV7-8 and TRBJ2-5, with 7 nucleotides matching TRBD1. Germline CDR1 reads SGHVS; CDR2 reads FQNEAQ. The CDR3 has 14 amino acids. V lost 6 bases to trimming and J lost 3 bases; unmatched junction nucleotides: 7. Written as DNA, the CDR3 is TGTGCCAGCAGTCAACAGGGGCGCAAAGAGACCCAGTACTTC. It specifies CASSQQGRKETQYF.

The chain carries TRBV5-6 and TRBJ1-2; D is unresolved. Germline assignment: CDR1 SGHDT and CDR2 YYEEEE. The CDR3 totals 13 residues. Between the trimmed V and J ends, which lost 0 bases and 9 bases, there was a span of 12 bases. CDR3 nucleotide sequence: TGTGCCAGCAGCTTGGTTGAGGGCATGAGCTACACCTTC. Protein sequence: CASSLVEGMSYTF.

This clone came up once. The chain uses TRBV3-1 (or the pseudogene TRBV3-2) and TRBJ1-1; D unclear. V was pared by 3 bases and J by 1 base, with 3 bases between. This CDR3 region has 12 residues. Looked up from germline, CDR1 is LGHDT and CDR2 is YNNKEL (reference sequence). CDR3 bases: TGTGCCAGCAGCCAGAGGAACACTGAAGCTTTCTTT. It codes for CASSQRNTEAFF.

This chain links TRBV5-1 with TRBJ1-2; 12 nucleotides line up with TRBD1. This CDR3 has 16 amino acids. V gave up 3 bases and J gave up 4 bases; unmatched junction bases: 7. Germline values: CDR1 SGHRS, CDR2 YFSETQ. CDR3 protein: CASSSSGTGGAYGYTF. The CDR3 DNA is TGCGCCAGCAGCTCCTCCGGGACAGGGGGCGCCTATGGCTACACCTTC.

The J gene is TRBJ1-4, the V gene TRBV16; unclear D gene. The germline V gene encodes CDR1 KGHSY and CDR2 FQNENV. The V and J ends lost 4 bases and 8 bases respectively, with 11 bases between them. There are 13 residues in the CDR3. CDR3 nucleotide sequence: TGTGCCAGCAGCCTAACCGTCAGAGAAAAACTGTTTTTT. Protein: CASSLTVREKLFF.

The chain couples TRBV5-4 to TRBJ1-1; 7 bases align to TRBD1. The CDR3 has 13 residues. Unmatched junction bases numbered 3, after V lost 4 bases and J lost 3 bases. From germline, CDR1 is SGHNT and CDR2 YYREEE (reference sequence). The CDR3 spells CASSIGTDTEAFF. The CDR3 DNA reads TGTGCCAGCAGCATTGGGACAGACACTGAAGCTTTCTTT. Together with reference TRBV5-4 and TRBJ1-1, the CDR3 gives the full variable domain: ETGVTQSPTHLIKTRGQQVTLRCSSQSGHNTVSWYQQALGQGPQFIFQYYREEENGRGNFPPRFSGLQFPNYSSELNVNALELDDSALYLCASSIGTDTEAFFGQGTRLTVV.

V gene TRBV20-1 combines with J gene TRBJ1-2, with no clear D. This CDR3 has 10 residues. Looked up from germline, CDR1 is DFQATT and CDR2 is SNEGSKA (reference sequence). The V end was cut by 6 bases, the J end by 6 bases, with 8 bases between. The CDR3 is CSASLHGYTF. The CDR3 DNA reads as TGCAGTGCCAGTCTCCATGGCTACACCTTC.

This clone was counted a single time. The rearrangement uses TRBV3-1 (or the pseudogene TRBV3-2) and TRBJ1-2; D gene ambiguous. In germline, CDR1 is LGHDT, CDR2 YNNKEL (reference sequence). The CDR3 totals 11 residues. V was pared by 3 bases and J by 8 bases, with 7 bases between. The CDR3 DNA follows: TGTGCCAGCAGCCATGAAGAAGGCTACACCTTC. It encodes CASSHEEGYTF.

The chain carries TRBV3-1 (or the pseudogene TRBV3-2) and TRBJ1-1; D remains ambiguous. The CDR3 is made up of 14 amino acids. V was trimmed by 0 bases and J by 3 bases, leaving 8 bases between them. The V gene's germline CDR1 is LGHDT and CDR2 YNNKEL (reference sequence). The CDR3 region is CASSQDPRDTEAFF. CDR3 in DNA: TGTGCCAGCAGCCAAGATCCAAGGGACACTGAAGCTTTCTTT.

The chain recombines TRBV29-1 with TRBJ1-2, with unresolved D. V was clipped by 7 bases and J by 8 bases, with 20 bases between them. This CDR3 is 13 amino acids long. Germline CDR1 SQVTM, CDR2 ANQGSEA. The CDR3 DNA is TGCAGCGCTGGGGTGGCGGACCTAATAGGCTACACCTTC. This sequence encodes CSAGVADLIGYTF. The variable domain in full, with the rest retrieved from reference TRBV29-1 and TRBJ1-2, is SAVISQKPSRDICQRGTSLTIQCQVDSQVTMMFWYRQQPGQSLTLIATANQGSEATYESGFVIDKFPISRPNLTFSTLTVSNMSPEDSSIYLCSAGVADLIGYTFGSGTRLTVV.